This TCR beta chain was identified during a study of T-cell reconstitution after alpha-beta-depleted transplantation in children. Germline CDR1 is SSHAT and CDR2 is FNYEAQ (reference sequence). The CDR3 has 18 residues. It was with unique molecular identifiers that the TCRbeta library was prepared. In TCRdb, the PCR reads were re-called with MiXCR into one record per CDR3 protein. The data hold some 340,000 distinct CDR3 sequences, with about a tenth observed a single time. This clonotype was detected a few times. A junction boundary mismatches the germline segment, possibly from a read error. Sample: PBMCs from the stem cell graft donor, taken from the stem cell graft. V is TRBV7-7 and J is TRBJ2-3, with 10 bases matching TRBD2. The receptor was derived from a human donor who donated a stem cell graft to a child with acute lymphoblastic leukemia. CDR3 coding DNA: TGTGCTAGCAGCTCAAGGGTGACTAGCGGGCCTGGCACAGATACGCAGTATTTT. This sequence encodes CASSSRVTSGPGTDTQYF.